The rows below give T cell receptor beta chains drawn from one sample of a study of T-cell memory formation after mild COVID-19. TCRdb itself ran the 5' RACE reads through MiXCR, one entry per CDR3 protein. The sample yields approximately 580,000 distinct CDR3 sequences, around 20% seen once. Sequenced material: PBMCs or a T cell subset sorted from them (not recorded which). Receptor source: an adult woman who had mild COVID-19 (a few samples of this study predate the infection). Cell type and time point are not known. CDR3s include the opening cysteine and the closing phenylalanine or tryptophan. Each record gives: D gene, clone size, J gene, V gene, CDR3 DNA, CDR3 protein. The D gene is left open where the match is weak. For some rows the clone size is stated as once, few or many, or as a class when expanded; others skip it.

-	few	TRBJ2-7	TRBV7-9	TGTGCCAGCAGCGAGGGCGAGGCGACAACAGGGCGCGAGCAGTACTTC	CASSEGEATTGREQYF
-	-	TRBJ1-2	TRBV20-1	TGCAGCGCTCCGTTATGGGGCTACACCTTC	CSAPLWGYTF
-	many	TRBJ2-3	TRBV7-9	TGTGCCAGCAGCTTATTGGGAGTGGACACAGATACGCAGTATTTT	CASSLLGVDTDTQYF
TRBD2	few	TRBJ2-3	TRBV7-2	TGTGCCAGCAGCTTAAGATTTCTGACTAGCGGGGAACTCACAGATACGCAGTATTTT	CASSLRFLTSGELTDTQYF
TRBD1	-	TRBJ2-1	TRBV6-6	TGTGCCAGCAGTCCCTGGACAGGTGCCAATGAGCAGTTCTTC	CASSPWTGANEQFF
-	-	TRBJ1-1	TRBV7-3	TGTGCCAGCAGCTTTGAACGACAGAACACTGAAGCTTTCTTT	CASSFERQNTEAFF
-	few	TRBJ1-5	TRBV6-5	TGTGCCAGCAGTTACGACAGAATGGGACAACACAATCAGCCCCAGCATTTT	CASSYDRMGQHNQPQHF
TRBD2	-	TRBJ2-3	TRBV5-4	TGTGCCAGCAGCTTTAGGGGACTAGCGCTGGGACTAGGCACAGATACGCAGTATTTT	CASSFRGLALGLGTDTQYF
-	-	TRBJ1-2	TRBV29-1	TGCAGCGTTGAGGGGGCCAACTATGTCTACACCTTC	CSVEGANYVYTF
TRBD1	few	TRBJ2-1	TRBV7-9	TGTGCCAGCAGCTTAGAGGGGACAGGGGCTCGGGAGCAGTTCTTC	CASSLEGTGAREQFF
-	-	TRBJ2-1	TRBV30	TGTGCCTGGAGCCGGGGCAATGAGCAGTTCTTC	CAWSRGNEQFF
-	once	TRBJ2-5	TRBV5-4	TGTGCCAGCAGTCCCGGAGGGGTGCTAGCCCCTCGAGAGACCCAGTACTTC	CASSPGGVLAPRETQYF
-	few	TRBJ2-1	TRBV7-6	TGTGCCAGCAGCTTAGCTGGCGGAGTCCCCTCCTACAATGAGCAGTTCTTC	CASSLAGGVPSYNEQFF
-	-	TRBJ1-6	TRBV7-9	TGTGCCAGCAGCACCGGACGGGGGTCACCCCTCCACTTT	CASSTGRGSPLHF
-	-	TRBJ2-3	TRBV4-1	TGCGCCAGCAGCCAAGTCCACGGGAGTACGACAGATACGCAGTATTTT	CASSQVHGSTTDTQYF
-	few	TRBJ2-2	TRBV5-1	TGCGCCAGCAGTAATGCGAACACCGGGGAGCTGTTTTTT	CASSNANTGELFF
-	few	TRBJ2-7	TRBV4-2	TGTGCCAGCAGCCAAGAGGGAAACAGTCCGATTTCCTACGAGCAGTACTTC	CASSQEGNSPISYEQYF
-	many	TRBJ2-1	TRBV29-1	TGCAGCGTGGAACAGGGCAGCTCCTACAATGAGCAGTTCTTC	CSVEQGSSYNEQFF
-	-	TRBJ1-5	TRBV28	TGTGCCAGCAGCCCTGGGCGGACTACGAGGAGCAATCAGCCCCAGCATTTT	CASSPGRTTRSNQPQHF
-	-	TRBJ2-3	TRBV7-9	TGTGCCAGCAGCGCCCTCTCTCGGGTCACAGATACGCAGTATTTT	CASSALSRVTDTQYF
-	-	TRBJ1-3	TRBV19	TGTGCCAGTACCCTTTCCTGGGGAATGGCTGGAAACACCATATATTTT	CASTLSWGMAGNTIYF
-	-	TRBJ2-7	TRBV7-6	TGTGCCAGCAGCTTAGGTCTGGTCTCCTACTCCTACGAGCAGTACTTC	CASSLGLVSYSYEQYF
TRBD1	few	TRBJ1-1	TRBV11-2	TGTGCCAGCAGCTCGGGACAGGGAGGGGAAACTGAAGCTTTCTTT	CASSSGQGGETEAFF
-	-	TRBJ1-2	TRBV6-1	TGTGCCAGCAGACAGGGCTATGGCTACACCTTC	CASRQGYGYTF
TRBD1	-	TRBJ2-7	TRBV7-8	TGTGCCAGCAGCCGGACCGCCGGGACAGGGGTCCACGAGCAGTACTTC	CASSRTAGTGVHEQYF
-	-	TRBJ2-7	TRBV6-1	TGTGCCAGCAGTGAAATTGAGGGAATGGGGCAGTACTTC	CASSEIEGMGQYF
-	-	TRBJ1-1	TRBV18	TGTGCCAGCTCACCAAAGGCCGGCGGCACTGAAGCTTTCTTT	CASSPKAGGTEAFF
TRBD1	few	TRBJ2-7	TRBV4-3	TGCGCCAGCAGCCAAGTACGGGACAGTTCCTACGAGCAGTACTTC	CASSQVRDSSYEQYF
TRBD1	-	TRBJ1-5	TRBV19	TGTGCCAGTAGTATAGGCGGACAGGGGCCCGCAAATCAGCCCCAGCATTTT	CASSIGGQGPANQPQHF
TRBD1	few	TRBJ1-1	TRBV29-1	TGCAGCGTTGCCATGGGACAGGCGAACACTGAAGCTTTCTTT	CSVAMGQANTEAFF
-	few	TRBJ2-3	TRBV6-5	TGTGCCAGCAGGGGACGGAGGGCCACAGATACGCAGTATTTT	CASRGRRATDTQYF
TRBD1	-	TRBJ1-2	TRBV11-3	TGTGCCAGCAGCCTCGCCGGGACAGGGTCGAGCTATGGCTACACCTTC	CASSLAGTGSSYGYTF
-	few	TRBJ2-3	TRBV20-1	TGCAGTACTCAGGGGTCCCCCACAGATACGCAGTATTTT	CSTQGSPTDTQYF
-	-	TRBJ2-1	TRBV20-1	TGCAGTGCTAGAGATCCACCGGGACACCGCCCTGCAGAGCAGTTCTTC	CSARDPPGHRPAEQFF
-	-	TRBJ2-5	TRBV29-1	TGCAGCGTTGAAAAGGGAGGCACCCAGTACTTC	CSVEKGGTQYF
TRBD2	-	TRBJ2-7	TRBV7-6	TGTGCCAGCAGCTTAAGGGCGGGAGGGTACTCCTACGAGCAGTACTTC	CASSLRAGGYSYEQYF
-	few	TRBJ2-5	TRBV4-1	TGCGCCAGCAGCCAAGGTGCCCTGGGGGCGATCCAAGAGACCCAGTACTTC	CASSQGALGAIQETQYF
-	-	TRBJ2-3	TRBV5-4	TGTGCCAGCAGCTCACCCTGGGACAAAGGTACGCAGTATTTT	CASSSPWDKGTQYF
-	-	TRBJ1-2	TRBV6-1	TGTGCCAGCAGGGAAACGGAGTATGGCTACACCTTC	CASRETEYGYTF
-	few	TRBJ2-3	TRBV7-8	TGTGCCAGCAGCCGGAGGGGGGACATAAGCACAGATACGCAGTATTTT	CASSRRGDISTDTQYF
TRBD2	few	TRBJ2-1	TRBV7-3	TGTGCCAGCAGCTTAGTCGACGCGGGAGGGAATGAGCAGTTCTTC	CASSLVDAGGNEQFF
-	few	TRBJ1-1	TRBV4-1	TGCGCCAGCAGCCAAGAACACAGGGCCGGCACTGAAGCTTTCTTT	CASSQEHRAGTEAFF
TRBD1	-	TRBJ1-2	TRBV7-9	TGTGCCAGCAGCCGCCCGGACAGGGGGATGAATTCGGGCTACACCTTC	CASSRPDRGMNSGYTF